This T cell receptor (beta chain) came from a study of technical replicates of blood from a handful of donors. V shed 1 base and J 0 bases; nucleotides not matched to a gene: 9. CDR3 length: 18 amino acids. The germline V gene has CDR1 KGHSH and CDR2 LQKENI. Clones were sequenced by immunoSEQ multiplex PCR, and TCRdb holds only the in-frame ones, with some missing. The sample holds under 55,000 clones, 90% to 96% seen once. The genes are TRBV18 and TRBJ1-3; 7 positions match TRBD1. The sequence was obtained from a human donor in good health. The sample comprised T cells isolated from PBMCs. CDR3 bases: TGTGCCAGCTCACCACTAGGACAGGCCGGCAACTCTGGAAACACCATATATTTT. Its translation: CASSPLGQAGNSGNTIYF.